A single sample is the source of the 5 T cell receptor beta chains below, sequenced in a study of blood T cells in healthy people across ages. For the second PCR, which ran for roughly 6 to 12 cycles, a sample-barcoded 5' primer and a J-beta primer mix were used. TCRdb called the 5' RACE reads again in MiXCR, with one record for every CDR3 protein. In the table there are 720,000 or so distinct CDR3 sequences, less than 45% of which are singletons. Sequences were obtained from blood. Every receptor here comes from an elderly man in good health.

The chain uses TRBV20-1 and TRBJ2-7, with 9 bases that match TRBD1. In germline, CDR1 is DFQATT, CDR2 SNEGSKA (reference sequence). The V segment lost 5 bases and the J segment 2 bases; nucleotides outside the gene matches: 10. CDR3 length equals 15 residues. Here the CDR3 DNA reads TGCAGTGCTCCGCCCCGGACAGGGGATCCCTACGAGCAGTACTTC. Its protein is CSAPPRTGDPYEQYF.

V usage is TRBV3-1 and J usage is TRBJ2-7; the match to TRBD2 covers 10 bases. The length of the CDR3 is 16 residues. CDR1 is LGHDT and CDR2 is YNNKEL in the germline V gene (reference sequence). J gave up 3 bases and V 3 bases, and 8 bases lay outside the gene matches. CDR3 sequence reads: CASSQQRGGVGYEQYF. CDR3 sequence (DNA): TGTGCCAGCAGCCAGCAGCGGGGGGGCGTCGGCTACGAGCAGTACTTC.

The chain links TRBV7-2 to TRBJ2-7, with TRBD1 as a possible D gene (7 bases). Germline V gene lookup returns CDR1 SGHTA and CDR2 FQGNSA. CDR3 size: 17 residues. The ends were cut back, 5 bases at V and 7 bases at J, with 27 bases in the middle. CDR3 region: CASSRTFFDRAEGEQYF. The DNA of the CDR3 is TGTGCCAGCAGCCGAACATTTTTTGACAGGGCGGAGGGGGAGCAGTACTTC.

The chain couples TRBV4-3 to TRBJ2-2; 8 bases line up with TRBD2. CDR1 is LGHNA and CDR2 is YSLEER in the germline V gene. V trimming: 4 bases; J trimming: 5 bases; junction bases outside the gene matches: 12. The CDR3 is 17 residues long. CDR3 sequence: CASSRQATGGVTGELFF. The CDR3 DNA reads as TGCGCCAGCAGCCGACAAGCGACGGGAGGGGTTACCGGGGAGCTGTTTTTT.

The chain has TRBV20-1 and TRBJ2-7; a weak D match, TRBD1 (6 bases). The J call could be wrong; TRBJ2-5 is a better fit for the DNA end. This CDR3 region has 15 residues. Germline CDR1 reads DFQATT; CDR2 reads SNEGSKA (reference sequence). The CDR3 is CSARVDRKSVETQYF. CDR3 DNA: TGCAGTGCTAGAGTGGACAGAAAAAGTGTGGAGACCCAGTACTTC.